This TCR beta chain is from a study of cytomegalovirus exposure and HLA in healthy donors. Notes on the study in general: When the data were analyzed later, several of the most significant clusters appeared to be linked to common viral pathogens. A later analysis showed that HLA-associated TCR beta chains had undergone more clonal expansion than equally common others.

Vbeta (60) and Jbeta (13) primers were used in the PCR. Sequenced by immunoSEQ multiplex PCR; TCRdb stores in-frame clones only, minus some. The data hold about 210,000 clones, with approximately 86% observed a single time. The CDR3 has 13 residues. Deletions cut 5 bases from V and 5 bases from J, with 12 bases between. Germline values: CDR1 LNHDA, CDR2 SQIVND (reference sequence). Concerning this clone itself: Its matching antigen is unknown.

This chain connects TRBV19 to TRBJ2-5; the D gene is possibly TRBD2 (5 bases). This TCR was sampled from a woman aged 25 to 39 in good health and CMV-seronegative. Sequenced material: PBMCs. The CDR3 loop is CASSFGIGETQYF. For the CDR3, the DNA is TGTGCCAGTAGTTTCGGGATAGGGGAGACCCAGTACTTC. The variable domain in full, completed from reference TRBV19 and TRBJ2-5, reads DGGITQSPKYLFRKEGQNVTLSCEQNLNHDAMYWYRQDPGQGLRLIYYSQIVNDFQKGDIAEGYSVSREKKESFPLTVTSAQKNPTAFYLCASSFGIGETQYFGPGTRLLVL.